Below, one TCR beta chain is given with its context. TCRdb reanalysed the 5' RACE reads using MiXCR and keeps one entry per CDR3 protein. The repertoire holds roughly 250,000 distinct CDR3 sequences, with about 14% as singletons. This entry is derived from a study of identical twins. CDR1 is SGDLS and CDR2 is YYNGEE in the germline V gene. The CDR3 length is 16 residues. The junction had 10 bases not matched to a gene; V was cut back by 4 bases and J by 1 base. The genes are TRBV9 and TRBJ2-5, with 7 bases lining up with TRBD2. Sequencing used memory (CD45RO+) T cells sorted from blood. This receptor was taken from a woman between 18 and 29 years old in good health. The CDR3 is CASSTLPGGFQETQYF. The CDR3 DNA is TGTGCCAGCAGCACCCTTCCGGGAGGATTCCAAGAGACCCAGTACTTC. Complete variable domain (other parts from reference TRBV9 and TRBJ2-5): DSGVTQTPKHLITATGQRVTLRCSPRSGDLSVYWYQQSLDQGLQFLIQYYNGEERAKGNILERFSAQQFPDLHSELNLSSLELGDSALYFCASSTLPGGFQETQYFGPGTRLLVL.